This T cell receptor (beta chain) derives from a study of CD8 T cells in ankylosing spondylitis. Per the germline V gene, CDR1 is DFQATT and CDR2 is SNEGSKA (reference sequence). Trimming left V 2 bases short and J 7 bases short, with 14 bases between. The CDR3 loop spans 13 amino acids. TCRdb re-called the 5' RACE reads through MiXCR, storing one row per CDR3 protein. The sample has 35,000 or so distinct CDR3 sequences; about 17% are singletons. The J gene is TRBJ2-5, the V gene TRBV20-1, with D perhaps given as TRBD1 or TRBD2 (5 bases each). Sequenced input: blood. The sequence was collected from a male donor with ankylosing spondylitis or in good health (not recorded which). CDR3 DNA sequence: TGCAGTGCTAGACCAGGCTCGAGGGGGACCCAGTACTTC. Protein: CSARPGSRGTQYF.